Listed below are T cell receptor beta chains from one sample, sequenced in a study of cytomegalovirus exposure and HLA in healthy donors. The protocol was immunoSEQ multiplex PCR, while the TCRdb copy is restricted to in-frame clones and leaves out a portion. The table has 150,000 to 200,000 clones, about 80% seen once. The sequencing input was PBMCs. These receptors came from a woman in her thirties or forties in good health and CMV-seronegative. The CDR3 runs from the conserved cysteine through the conserved F or W. The order of the fields is D gene, V gene, CDR3 length, clone size, J gene, CDR3 protein, CDR3 DNA. The D gene is left open where the match is weak. Clone size, where shown, is once, few, many, or a class for clones that have expanded.

D: -; V: TRBV11-2; length: 14; size: -; J: TRBJ1-1; CDR3: CASSLQGQNTEAFF; DNA: TGTGCCAGCAGCTTACAGGGACAGAACACTGAAGCTTTCTTT
D: -; V: TRBV28; length: 14; size: -; J: TRBJ2-2; CDR3: CASSGHQNTGELFF; DNA: TGTGCCAGCAGTGGACACCAAAACACCGGGGAGCTGTTTTTT
D: -; V: TRBV30; length: 13; size: -; J: TRBJ1-2; CDR3: CAWKAVRVYGYTF; DNA: TGTGCCTGGAAAGCCGTCAGGGTCTATGGCTACACCTTC
D: -; V: TRBV5-6; length: 13; size: -; J: TRBJ1-1; CDR3: CASSPGGSTEAFF; DNA: TGTGCCAGCAGCCCGGGGGGGAGCACTGAAGCTTTCTTT
D: TRBD2; V: TRBV4-3; length: 17; size: -; J: TRBJ2-1; CDR3: CASSPNSLLAGHNEQFF; DNA: TGCGCCAGCAGCCCTAATAGTCTACTAGCGGGGCACAATGAGCAGTTCTTC
D: TRBD1; V: TRBV4-1; length: 17; size: -; J: TRBJ1-5; CDR3: CASSQSTGGLGFQPQHF; DNA: TGCGCCAGCAGCCAGTCCACAGGGGGCTTAGGATTTCAGCCCCAGCATTTT
D: -; V: TRBV7-2; length: 11; size: -; J: TRBJ1-1; CDR3: CASAWEAEAFF; DNA: TGTGCATCAGCTTGGGAGGCAGAAGCTTTCTTT
D: -; V: TRBV5-6; length: 19; size: -; J: TRBJ1-1; CDR3: CASQNAWGFGGLGNTEAFF; DNA: TGTGCCAGCCAAAACGCTTGGGGTTTCGGGGGGCTAGGGAACACTGAAGCTTTCTTT
D: TRBD1; V: TRBV7-2; length: 17; size: -; J: TRBJ2-1; CDR3: CASSLAWDRAPYNEQFF; DNA: TGTGCCAGCAGCTTAGCATGGGACAGGGCACCCTACAATGAGCAGTTCTTC
D: -; V: TRBV7-3; length: 14; size: -; J: TRBJ2-5; CDR3: CASSPLGGLETQYF; DNA: TGTGCCAGCAGCCCTCTCGGGGGGCTAGAGACCCAGTACTTC
D: -; V: TRBV11-1; length: 15; size: -; J: TRBJ1-2; CDR3: CASSSSLGATRGYTF; DNA: TGTGCCAGCAGCTCCAGCCTGGGGGCCACTAGGGGCTACACCTTC
D: TRBD1; V: TRBV7-3; length: 16; size: few; J: TRBJ1-2; CDR3: CASSPGARDSNYGYTF; DNA: TGTGCCAGCAGCCCCGGGGCCCGGGACAGTAACTATGGCTACACCTTC
D: TRBD1; V: TRBV27; length: 16; size: -; J: TRBJ1-2; CDR3: CASSSFGQGAWSGYTF; DNA: TGTGCCAGCAGTTCATTTGGACAGGGGGCTTGGAGCGGCTACACCTTC
D: -; V: TRBV30; length: 17; size: -; J: TRBJ2-7; CDR3: CAWNPGHRKGGEDEQYF; DNA: TGTGCCTGGAACCCGGGACACCGGAAGGGGGGGGAGGACGAGCAGTACTTC
D: -; V: TRBV7-3; length: 17; size: -; J: TRBJ2-2; CDR3: CASRSSAGTPNTGELFF; DNA: TGTGCCAGCAGATCTAGCGCCGGCACCCCGAACACCGGGGAGCTGTTTTTT
D: -; V: TRBV11-3; length: 14; size: few; J: TRBJ2-3; CDR3: CASSFFGVSDTQYF; DNA: TGTGCCAGCAGCTTTTTCGGGGTATCAGATACGCAGTATTTT
D: TRBD2; V: TRBV7-2; length: 15; size: -; J: TRBJ2-5; CDR3: CASRTGLAGGETQYF; DNA: TGTGCCAGCAGGACGGGACTAGCGGGAGGAGAGACCCAGTACTTC
D: TRBD2; V: TRBV30; length: 13; size: -; J: TRBJ2-1; CDR3: CAWNLAGGGEQFF; DNA: TGTGCCTGGAATCTAGCGGGGGGGGGTGAGCAGTTCTTC
D: -; V: TRBV25-1; length: 13; size: -; J: TRBJ1-1; CDR3: CASRAPVNTEAFF; DNA: TGTGCCAGCAGAGCCCCCGTCAACACTGAAGCTTTCTTT
D: -; V: TRBV7-2; length: 18; size: -; J: TRBJ2-7; CDR3: CASSFMGLTGMGDYEQYF; DNA: TGTGCCAGCAGCTTCATGGGGCTTACAGGGATGGGGGACTACGAGCAGTACTTC
D: TRBD2; V: TRBV6-1; length: 15; size: -; J: TRBJ2-3; CDR3: CASILAGGGTDTQYF; DNA: TGTGCCAGCATCCTAGCGGGAGGGGGAACAGATACGCAGTATTTT
D: -; V: TRBV5-4; length: 13; size: -; J: TRBJ2-5; CDR3: CASSREAEETQYF; DNA: TGTGCCAGCAGCCGCGAGGCGGAAGAGACCCAGTACTTC
D: -; V: TRBV7-2; length: 15; size: -; J: TRBJ2-3; CDR3: CASSPSGPQADTQYF; DNA: TGTGCCAGCAGCCCATCTGGCCCACAGGCAGATACGCAGTATTTT
D: -; V: TRBV7-2; length: 13; size: -; J: TRBJ2-7; CDR3: CASSVQSGYEQYF; DNA: TGTGCCAGCAGCGTTCAATCGGGCTACGAGCAGTACTTC
D: -; V: TRBV6-6; length: 15; size: -; J: TRBJ2-1; CDR3: CASSYSGASYNEQFF; DNA: TGTGCCAGCAGTTACTCGGGGGCATCCTACAATGAGCAGTTCTTC